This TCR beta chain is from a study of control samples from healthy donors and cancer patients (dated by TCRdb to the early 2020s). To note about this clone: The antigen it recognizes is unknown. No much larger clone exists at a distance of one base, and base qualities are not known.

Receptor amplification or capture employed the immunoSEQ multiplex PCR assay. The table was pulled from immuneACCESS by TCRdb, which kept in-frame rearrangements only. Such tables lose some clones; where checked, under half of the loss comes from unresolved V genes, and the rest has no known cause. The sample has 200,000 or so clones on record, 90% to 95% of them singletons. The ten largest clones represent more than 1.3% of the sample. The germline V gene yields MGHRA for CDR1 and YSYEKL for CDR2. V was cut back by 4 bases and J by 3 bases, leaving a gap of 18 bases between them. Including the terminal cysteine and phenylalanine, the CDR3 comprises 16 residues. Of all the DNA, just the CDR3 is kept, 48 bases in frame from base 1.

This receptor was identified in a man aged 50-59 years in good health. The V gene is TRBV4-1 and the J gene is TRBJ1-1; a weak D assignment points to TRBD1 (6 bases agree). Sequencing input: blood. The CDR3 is CASSPLRGLIDTEAFF. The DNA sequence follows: TGCGCCAGCAGCCCTTTAAGGGGGTTAATCGACACTGAAGCTTTCTTT.